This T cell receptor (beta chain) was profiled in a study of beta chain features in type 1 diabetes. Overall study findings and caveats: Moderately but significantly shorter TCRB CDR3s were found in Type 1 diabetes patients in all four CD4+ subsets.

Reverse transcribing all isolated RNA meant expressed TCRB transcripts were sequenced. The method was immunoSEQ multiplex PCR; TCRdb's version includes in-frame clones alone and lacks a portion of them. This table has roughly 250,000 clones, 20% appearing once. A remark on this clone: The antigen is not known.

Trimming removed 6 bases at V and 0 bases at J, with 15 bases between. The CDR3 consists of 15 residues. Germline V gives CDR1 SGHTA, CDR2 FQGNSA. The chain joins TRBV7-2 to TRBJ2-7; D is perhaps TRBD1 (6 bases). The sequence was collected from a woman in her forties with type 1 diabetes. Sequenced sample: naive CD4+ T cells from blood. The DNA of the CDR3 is TGTGCCAGCAGTTCCGGGACATCGGCCTCCTACGAGCAGTACTTC. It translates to CASSSGTSASYEQYF.